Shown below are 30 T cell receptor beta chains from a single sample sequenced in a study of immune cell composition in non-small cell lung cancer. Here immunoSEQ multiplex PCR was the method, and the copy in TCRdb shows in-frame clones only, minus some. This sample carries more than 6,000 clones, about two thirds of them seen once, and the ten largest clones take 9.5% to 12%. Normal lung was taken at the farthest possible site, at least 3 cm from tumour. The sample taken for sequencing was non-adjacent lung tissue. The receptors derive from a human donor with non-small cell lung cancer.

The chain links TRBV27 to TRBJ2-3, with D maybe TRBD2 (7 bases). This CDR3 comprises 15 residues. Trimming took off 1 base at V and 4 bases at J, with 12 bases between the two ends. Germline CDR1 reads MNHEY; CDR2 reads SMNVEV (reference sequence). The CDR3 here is CASSLYGGPADTQYF. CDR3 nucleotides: TGTGCCAGCAGTTTATACGGGGGGCCCGCAGATACGCAGTATTTT.

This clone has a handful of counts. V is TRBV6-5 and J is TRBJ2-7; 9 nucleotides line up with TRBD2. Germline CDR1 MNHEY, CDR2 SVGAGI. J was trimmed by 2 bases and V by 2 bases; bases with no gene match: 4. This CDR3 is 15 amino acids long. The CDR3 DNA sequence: TGTGCCAGCAGTTACGACGGCGGGGGGGCCTACGAGCAGTACTTC. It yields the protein CASSYDGGGAYEQYF.

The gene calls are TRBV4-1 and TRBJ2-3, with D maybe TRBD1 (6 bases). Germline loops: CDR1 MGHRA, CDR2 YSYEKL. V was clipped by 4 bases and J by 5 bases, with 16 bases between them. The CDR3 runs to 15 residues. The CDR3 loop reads CASSRDRTMEDTQYF. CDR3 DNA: TGCGCCAGCAGCCGCGACAGGACCATGGAAGATACGCAGTATTTT.

The chain's CDR3 is CASINRGRETQYF. In nucleotides, the CDR3 is TGTGCCAGCATAAACAGGGGGAGGGAGACCCAGTACTTC. This chain links TRBV28 with TRBJ2-5, with 8 bases fitting TRBD1. The CDR3 loop spans 13 amino acids. Germline V CDR1 and CDR2: MDHEN, SYDVKM. The V gene end was trimmed by 7 bases and the J gene end by 5 bases; junction bases not matched to a gene: 6.

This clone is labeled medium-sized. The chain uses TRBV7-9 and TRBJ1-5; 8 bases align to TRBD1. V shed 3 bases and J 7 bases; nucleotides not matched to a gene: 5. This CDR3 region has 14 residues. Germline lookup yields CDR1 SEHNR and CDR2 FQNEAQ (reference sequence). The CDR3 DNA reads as TGTGCCAGCAGCTTCGGGACAGGATTCCAGCCCCAGCATTTT. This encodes CASSFGTGFQPQHF.

CDR3 nucleotides: TGTGCCAGCAGCACAGCTTATCAGCCCCAGCATTTT. This sequence encodes CASSTAYQPQHF. This sequence joins TRBV2 and TRBJ1-5; no clear D gene. This CDR3 spans 12 amino acids. Trimming shortened V by 6 bases and J by 5 bases, and 8 bases separated the two germline ends. Germline CDR1 is SNHLY and CDR2 is FYNNEI. Together with reference TRBV2 and TRBJ1-5, the CDR3 gives the full variable domain: EPEVTQTPSHQVTQMGQEVILRCVPISNHLYFYWYRQILGQKVEFLVSFYNNEISEKSEIFDDQFSVERPDGSNFTLKIRSTKLEDSAMYFCASSTAYQPQHFGDGTRLSIL.

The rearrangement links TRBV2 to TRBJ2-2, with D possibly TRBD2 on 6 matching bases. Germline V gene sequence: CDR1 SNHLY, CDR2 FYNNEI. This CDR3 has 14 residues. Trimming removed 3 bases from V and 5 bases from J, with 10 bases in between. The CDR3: CASSDSGETGELFF. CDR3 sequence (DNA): TGTGCCAGCAGTGATTCGGGAGAGACCGGGGAGCTGTTTTTT.

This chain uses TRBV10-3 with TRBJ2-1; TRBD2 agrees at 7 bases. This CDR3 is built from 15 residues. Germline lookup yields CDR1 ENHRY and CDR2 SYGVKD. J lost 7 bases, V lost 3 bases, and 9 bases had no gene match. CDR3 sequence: CAISDRAGPWNEQFF. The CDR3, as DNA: TGTGCCATCAGTGACAGAGCGGGGCCTTGGAATGAGCAGTTCTTC.

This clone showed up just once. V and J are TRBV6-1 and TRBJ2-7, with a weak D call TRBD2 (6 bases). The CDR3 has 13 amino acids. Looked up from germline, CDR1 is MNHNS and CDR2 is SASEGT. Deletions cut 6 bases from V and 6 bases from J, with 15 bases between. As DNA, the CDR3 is TGTGCCAGCAGCTGGAACCGGGGGAGCGAGCAGTACTTC. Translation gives CASSWNRGSEQYF.

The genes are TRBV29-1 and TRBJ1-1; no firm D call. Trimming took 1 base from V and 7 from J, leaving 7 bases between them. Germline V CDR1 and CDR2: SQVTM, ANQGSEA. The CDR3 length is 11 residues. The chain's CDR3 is CSVEALGEAFF. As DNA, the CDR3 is TGCAGCGTTGAAGCCCTAGGTGAAGCTTTCTTT.

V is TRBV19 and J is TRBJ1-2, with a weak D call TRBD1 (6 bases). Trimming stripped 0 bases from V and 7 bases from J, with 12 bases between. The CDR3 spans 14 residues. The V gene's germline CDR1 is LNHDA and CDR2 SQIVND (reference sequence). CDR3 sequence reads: CASSIDLGAPGYTF. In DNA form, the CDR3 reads TGTGCCAGTAGTATAGATCTGGGGGCGCCTGGCTACACCTTC.

CDR3 in amino acids: CASSISSGPQETQYF. The DNA for the CDR3 is TGCGCCAGCAGCATCTCTAGCGGGCCACAAGAGACCCAGTACTTC. The rearrangement joins TRBV5-1 to TRBJ2-5, with 8 bases fitting TRBD2. Germline trimming cut 4 bases from V and 2 bases from J; bases unmatched to any gene: 7. The CDR3 totals 15 residues. CDR1 SGHRS and CDR2 YFSETQ come from the germline V gene.

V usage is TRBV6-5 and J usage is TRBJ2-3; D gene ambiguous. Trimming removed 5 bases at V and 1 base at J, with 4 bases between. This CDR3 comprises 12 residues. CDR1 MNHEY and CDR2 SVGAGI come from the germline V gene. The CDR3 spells CASSGRTDTQYF. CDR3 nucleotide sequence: TGTGCCAGCAGTGGCCGCACAGATACGCAGTATTTT.

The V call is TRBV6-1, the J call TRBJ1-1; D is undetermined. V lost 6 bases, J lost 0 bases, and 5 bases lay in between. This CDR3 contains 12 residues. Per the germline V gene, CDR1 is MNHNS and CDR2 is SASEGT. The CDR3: CASRRMNTEAFF. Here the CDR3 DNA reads TGTGCCAGCAGGCGGATGAACACTGAAGCTTTCTTT.

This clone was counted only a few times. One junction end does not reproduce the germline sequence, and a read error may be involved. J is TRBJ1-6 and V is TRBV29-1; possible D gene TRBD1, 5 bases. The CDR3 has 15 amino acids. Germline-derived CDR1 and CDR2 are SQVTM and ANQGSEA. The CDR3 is CAVGGEHPYNSPLHF. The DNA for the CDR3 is TGTGCGGTGGGGGGGGAGCACCCCTATAATTCACCCCTCCACTTT.

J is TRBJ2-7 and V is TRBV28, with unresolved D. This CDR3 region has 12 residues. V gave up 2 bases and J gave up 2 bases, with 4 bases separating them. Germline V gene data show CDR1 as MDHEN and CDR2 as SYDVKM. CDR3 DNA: TGTGCCAGCAGTTTAGGAGCCTACGAGCAGTACTTC. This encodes CASSLGAYEQYF.

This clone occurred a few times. Here the CDR3 DNA reads TGTGCCAGCTCACCGCGACAGGGGAACTATGGCTACACCTTC. It yields the protein CASSPRQGNYGYTF. The chain links TRBV18 to TRBJ1-2; 8 bases fit TRBD1. Germline CDR1 is KGHSH and CDR2 is LQKENI. The CDR3 extends over 14 amino acids. V was pared by 3 bases and J by 2 bases, with 2 bases of the junction left unmatched.

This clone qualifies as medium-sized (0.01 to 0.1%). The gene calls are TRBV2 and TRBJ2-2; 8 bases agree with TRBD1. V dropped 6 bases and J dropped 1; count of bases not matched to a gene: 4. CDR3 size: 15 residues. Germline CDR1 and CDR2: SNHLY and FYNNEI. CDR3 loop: CASRPDRGNTGELFF. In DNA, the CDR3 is TGTGCCAGCAGACCCGACAGGGGGAACACCGGGGAGCTGTTTTTT.

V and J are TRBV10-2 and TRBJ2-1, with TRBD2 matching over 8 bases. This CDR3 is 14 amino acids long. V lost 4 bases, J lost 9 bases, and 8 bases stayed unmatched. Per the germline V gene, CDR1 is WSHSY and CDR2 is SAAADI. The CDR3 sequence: CASSGSGSSSEQFF. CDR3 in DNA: TGCGCCAGCAGTGGCAGCGGGAGCAGTAGTGAGCAGTTCTTC.

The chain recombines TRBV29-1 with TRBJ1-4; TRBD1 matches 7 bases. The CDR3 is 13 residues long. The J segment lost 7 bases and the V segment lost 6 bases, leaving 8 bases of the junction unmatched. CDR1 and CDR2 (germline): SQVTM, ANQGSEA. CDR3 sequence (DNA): TGCAGCGTGGCCGGGGCAGGGGGTGAAAAACTGTTTTTT. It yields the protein CSVAGAGGEKLFF.

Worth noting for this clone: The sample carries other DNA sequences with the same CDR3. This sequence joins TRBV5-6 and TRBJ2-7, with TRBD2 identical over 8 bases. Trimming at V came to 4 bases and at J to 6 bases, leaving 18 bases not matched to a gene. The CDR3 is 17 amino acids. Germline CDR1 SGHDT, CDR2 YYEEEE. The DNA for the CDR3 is TGTGCCAGCAGCCACGGACTAGCAGGAGACGCTAGACGCGAGCAGTACTTC. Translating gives CASSHGLAGDARREQYF.

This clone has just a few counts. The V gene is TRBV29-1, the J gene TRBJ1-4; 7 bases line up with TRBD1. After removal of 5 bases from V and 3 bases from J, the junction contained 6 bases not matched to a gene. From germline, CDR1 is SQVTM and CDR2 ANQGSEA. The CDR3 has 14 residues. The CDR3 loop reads CSVTDRDSNEKLFF. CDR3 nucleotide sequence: TGCAGCGTTACCGACAGGGATTCTAATGAAAAACTGTTTTTT.

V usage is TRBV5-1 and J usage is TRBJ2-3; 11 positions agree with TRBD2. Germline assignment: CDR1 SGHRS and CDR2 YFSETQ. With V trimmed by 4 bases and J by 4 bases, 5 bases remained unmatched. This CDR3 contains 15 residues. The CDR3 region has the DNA TGCGCCAGCAGCCCCACTAGCGGGGGAGCAGATACGCAGTATTTT. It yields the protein CASSPTSGGADTQYF.

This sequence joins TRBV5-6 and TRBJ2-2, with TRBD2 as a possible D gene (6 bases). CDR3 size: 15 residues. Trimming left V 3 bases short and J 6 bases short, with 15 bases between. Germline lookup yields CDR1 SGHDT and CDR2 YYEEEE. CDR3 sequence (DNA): TGTGCCAGCAGCTCGGGACTTAGGGTCCCCGGGGAGCTGTTTTTT. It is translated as CASSSGLRVPGELFF.

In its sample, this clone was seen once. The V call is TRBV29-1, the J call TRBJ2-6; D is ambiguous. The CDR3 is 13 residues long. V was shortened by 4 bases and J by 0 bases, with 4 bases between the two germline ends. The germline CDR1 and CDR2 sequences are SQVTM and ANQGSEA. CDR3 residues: CSVGVSGANVLTF. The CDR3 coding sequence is TGCAGCGTTGGAGTCTCTGGGGCCAACGTCCTGACTTTC.

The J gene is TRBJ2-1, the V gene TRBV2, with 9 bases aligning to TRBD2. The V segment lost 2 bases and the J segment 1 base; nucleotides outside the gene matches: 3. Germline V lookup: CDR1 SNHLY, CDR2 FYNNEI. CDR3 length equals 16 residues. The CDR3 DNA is TGTGCCAGCAGTGAATTTCTAGCGGGGTCCTACAATGAGCAGTTCTTC. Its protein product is CASSEFLAGSYNEQFF.

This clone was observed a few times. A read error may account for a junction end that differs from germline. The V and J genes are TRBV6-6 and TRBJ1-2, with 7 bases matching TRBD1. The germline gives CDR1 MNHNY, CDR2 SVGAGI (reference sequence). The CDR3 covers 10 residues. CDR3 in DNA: TGTGCCAGCAACTCGGGACAGCAACTCTTC. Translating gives CASNSGQQLF.

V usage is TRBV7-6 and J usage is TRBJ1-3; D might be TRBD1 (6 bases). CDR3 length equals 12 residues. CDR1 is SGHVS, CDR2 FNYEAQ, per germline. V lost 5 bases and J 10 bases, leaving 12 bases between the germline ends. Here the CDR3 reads CASSPGQRTIYF. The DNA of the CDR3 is TGTGCCAGCAGCCCCGGACAGCGAACCATATATTTT.

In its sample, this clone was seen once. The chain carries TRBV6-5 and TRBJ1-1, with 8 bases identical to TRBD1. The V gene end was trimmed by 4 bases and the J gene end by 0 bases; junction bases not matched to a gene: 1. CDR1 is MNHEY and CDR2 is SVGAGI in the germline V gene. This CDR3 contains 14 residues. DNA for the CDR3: TGTGCCAGCAGTTCGGGACAGGTGAACACTGAAGCTTTCTTT. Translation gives CASSSGQVNTEAFF.

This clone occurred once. The CDR3 nucleotides are TGTGCCAGCAGCTACGACAGATCTGGCTACACCTTC. This gives the protein CASSYDRSGYTF. V usage is TRBV7-9 and J usage is TRBJ1-2; D perhaps matches TRBD1 (5 bases). This CDR3 has 12 amino acids. Germline V lookup: CDR1 SEHNR, CDR2 FQNEAQ (reference sequence). V dropped 4 bases and J dropped 7 bases, with 10 bases sitting between them.